The 14 T cell receptor beta chains below were found in one sample sequenced in a study of cytomegalovirus exposure and HLA in healthy donors. A multiplex PCR was run with 60 Vbeta primers and 13 Jbeta primers. Sequenced by immunoSEQ multiplex PCR; TCRdb stores in-frame clones only, minus some. Seen here are approximately 56,000 clones, 70% to 85% observed once, and the top ten hold about 22%. The material sequenced was PBMCs. Receptors originate from a woman aged 45 to 65 in good health and CMV-seropositive.

There are a few counts of this clone. The rearrangement uses TRBV29-1 and TRBJ2-7, with 9 bases aligning to TRBD1. Germline loops: CDR1 SQVTM, CDR2 ANQGSEA. CDR3 length: 12 amino acids. Trimming removed 4 bases from V and 9 bases from J; junction bases left unmatched: 7. This CDR3 is CSVAGGTGMQYF. The CDR3 nucleotides read TGCAGCGTTGCAGGTGGGACAGGGATGCAGTACTTC.

V gene TRBV15 combines with J gene TRBJ2-3, with 7 bases aligning to TRBD1. The V and J ends lost 4 bases and 1 base, in that order; junction bases with no gene match: 8. CDR3 size: 16 residues. The germline CDR1 and CDR2 sequences are LNHNV and YYDKDF (reference sequence). This chain's CDR3 is CATSTRVRGRTDTQYF. The CDR3 coding sequence is TGTGCCACCAGCACTCGGGTGAGGGGGCGCACAGATACGCAGTATTTT.

The gene calls are TRBV7-9 and TRBJ1-2; TRBD1 matches 9 bases. CDR1 and CDR2 (germline): SEHNR, FQNEAQ (reference sequence). Trimming at V came to 0 bases and at J to 6 bases, leaving 11 bases not matched to a gene. CDR3 size: 17 residues. The CDR3 loop is CASSLARFRDREHGYTF. The CDR3 DNA is TGTGCCAGCAGCTTAGCAAGGTTCCGGGACAGGGAACATGGCTACACCTTC.

This rearrangement joins TRBV19 to TRBJ2-7, with 7 bases fitting TRBD1. V dropped 4 bases and J dropped 5; count of bases not matched to a gene: 14. The CDR3 totals 16 residues. From germline, CDR1 is LNHDA and CDR2 SQIVND (reference sequence). The DNA of the CDR3 is TGTGCCAGTAGTACCCACGACAGGGTTCGAAGGCACGAGCAGTACTTC. The encoded protein is CASSTHDRVRRHEQYF. The whole variable domain, filled in from reference TRBV19 and TRBJ2-7, reads DGGITQSPKYLFRKEGQNVTLSCEQNLNHDAMYWYRQDPGQGLRLIYYSQIVNDFQKGDIAEGYSVSREKKESFPLTVTSAQKNPTAFYLCASSTHDRVRRHEQYFGPGTRLTVT.

The CDR3 loop reads CAISDAGGTYEQYF. The CDR3 region has the DNA TGTGCCATCAGTGATGCGGGAGGGACCTACGAGCAGTACTTC. This rearrangement joins TRBV10-3 to TRBJ2-7, with 9 positions matching TRBD2. J gave up 2 bases and V 3 bases, and 2 bases lay outside the gene matches. This CDR3 comprises 14 residues. CDR1 is ENHRY, CDR2 SYGVKD, per germline.

The CDR3 region is CASSPRTGTISYEQYF. The CDR3 DNA is TGTGCCAGCAGCCCAAGAACCGGGACTATCTCGTACGAGCAGTACTTC. This chain links TRBV7-2 with TRBJ2-7, with TRBD2 identical over 7 bases. From germline, CDR1 is SGHTA and CDR2 FQGNSA. J was trimmed by 4 bases and V by 5 bases; bases with no gene match: 14. The CDR3 covers 16 residues.

This chain links TRBV29-1 with TRBJ2-1, with 13 nucleotides matching TRBD2. The J segment lost 6 bases and the V segment lost 4 bases, leaving 0 bases of the junction unmatched. The CDR3 is 13 residues long. The V gene's germline CDR1 is SQVTM and CDR2 ANQGSEA. In nucleotides, the CDR3 is TGCAGCGTTGGGACTAGCGGGAGCAATGAGCAGTTCTTC. Translation gives CSVGTSGSNEQFF.

The CDR3 DNA reads as TGTGCCAGCAGTTTATTGAGACAGGGGACTAACTATGGCTACACCTTC. Protein: CASSLLRQGTNYGYTF. The chain links TRBV27 to TRBJ1-2; 8 bases align to TRBD1. Trimming cost V 1 base and J 0 bases; bases outside gene matches: 4. Germline V gene lookup returns CDR1 MNHEY and CDR2 SMNVEV (reference sequence). This CDR3 comprises 16 residues.

The chain is built from TRBV7-9 and TRBJ1-1, with D possibly matching TRBD1 (5 bases). V lost 1 base to trimming and J lost 5 bases, with 14 bases between them. Looked up from germline, CDR1 is SEHNR and CDR2 is FQNEAQ (reference sequence). This CDR3 contains 15 residues. CDR3: CASSLVTGPRTEAFF. The CDR3 DNA sequence: TGTGCCAGCAGCTTAGTTACAGGACCGAGGACTGAAGCTTTCTTT.

The rearrangement joins TRBV30 to TRBJ2-5, with D possibly matching TRBD2 (5 bases). Per germline, CDR1 GTSNPN and CDR2 SVGIG (reference sequence). This CDR3 has 11 amino acids. V shed 2 bases and J shed 7 bases, with 8 bases lying between them. CDR3 sequence: CAWSYRGTQYF. As DNA, the CDR3 is TGTGCCTGGAGTTACCGGGGGACCCAGTACTTC.

J is TRBJ1-1 and V is TRBV4-3; D is unclear. Trimming took off 1 base at V and 1 base at J, with 10 bases between the two ends. The CDR3 sequence is 15 residues long. The germline V gene has CDR1 LGHNA and CDR2 YSLEER. The CDR3 protein is CASSQVETPNTEAFF. The CDR3 bases are TGCGCCAGCAGCCAAGTTGAGACACCGAACACTGAAGCTTTCTTT.

J is TRBJ2-1 and V is TRBV7-8; D is possibly TRBD2 (6 bases). The V gene lost 3 bases and the J gene lost 8 bases, with 11 bases spanning the gap. Germline CDR1 reads SGHVS; CDR2 reads FQNEAQ. This CDR3 contains 13 residues. CDR3 region: CASSFSWGDEQFF. The CDR3 DNA reads TGTGCCAGCAGCTTTAGTTGGGGGGATGAGCAGTTCTTC.

In regard to this clone: Relative to the germline gene, one junction end is altered; a read error may explain this. J is TRBJ1-3 and V is TRBV28; 7 positions agree with TRBD1. Germline CDR1 and CDR2: MDHEN and SYDVKM. The CDR3 loop spans 16 amino acids. In DNA form, the CDR3 reads TGTGCCAGCAGTCGTTTGGGACAGTCTACTGGGAACACCATATATTTT. Its translation is CASSRLGQSTGNTIYF.

This clone has only a few counts. The chain uses TRBV19 and TRBJ2-3; no firm D call. Trimming took 6 bases from V and 5 from J, leaving 18 bases between them. CDR1 is LNHDA, CDR2 SQIVND, per germline (reference sequence). This CDR3 is built from 15 residues. The CDR3 region has the DNA TGTGCCAGTAGGGGTTTCGGGTCCGACCTAGATACGCAGTATTTT. This gives the protein CASRGFGSDLDTQYF.